Listed below are T cell receptor beta chains from one sample, sequenced in a study of T cell repertoires in cytomegalovirus infection. One entry per CDR3 protein results from TCRdb running MiXCR on the reads. The table records 600,000 to 700,000 distinct CDR3 sequences, roughly 30% of them present only once. These receptors have no identified antigens. Sequencing used cultured PBMCs, obtained from culture after CMV antigen stimulation. Source of these receptors: a human donor in good health (CMV status not recorded). Some clones in this sample may be carry-over from other donors' samples. Both conserved end residues are part of each CDR3. The D gene is left open where the match is weak.

d_call: TRBD2
cdr3_length: 14
v_call: TRBV10-3
cdr3_aa: CAAKREGRINEQFF

d_call: TRBD2
cdr3_length: 18
v_call: TRBV5-1
cdr3_aa: CASTPGLAGGSPYNEQFF

d_call: .
cdr3_length: 14
v_call: TRBV2
cdr3_aa: CASSRRVNTGELFF

d_call: .
cdr3_length: 14
v_call: TRBV20-1
cdr3_aa: CSAPPGTTNEKLFF

d_call: .
cdr3_length: 11
v_call: TRBV7-2
cdr3_aa: CASSVGVEQYF

d_call: .
cdr3_length: 12
v_call: TRBV3-1
cdr3_aa: CASSQTGREQYF

d_call: .
cdr3_length: 16
v_call: TRBV4-1
cdr3_aa: CASSQSGPPRDYGYTF

d_call: .
cdr3_length: 12
v_call: TRBV7-4
cdr3_aa: CASSPVLDTQYF

d_call: .
cdr3_length: 10
v_call: TRBV5-8
cdr3_aa: CASTDYEQYF

d_call: .
cdr3_length: 13
v_call: TRBV2
cdr3_aa: CASSDGSNQPQHF

d_call: .
cdr3_length: 16
v_call: TRBV5-6
cdr3_aa: CASSLGHSYSGNTIYF

d_call: .
cdr3_length: 15
v_call: TRBV19
cdr3_aa: CASSIRRRYNSPLHF

d_call: .
cdr3_length: 13
v_call: TRBV19
cdr3_aa: CASSPRFINEQFF

d_call: TRBD2
cdr3_length: 16
v_call: TRBV7-2
cdr3_aa: CASSFSTSGRRETQYF

d_call: TRBD2
cdr3_length: 16
v_call: TRBV11-2
cdr3_aa: CASSRGTSGEGETQYF

d_call: .
cdr3_length: 14
v_call: TRBV20-1
cdr3_aa: CSAPMGGGTDTQYF

d_call: .
cdr3_length: 11
v_call: TRBV19
cdr3_aa: CASNGRDTQYF

d_call: TRBD2
cdr3_length: 15
v_call: TRBV7-8
cdr3_aa: CASSLRASGLNEQFF

d_call: .
cdr3_length: 16
v_call: TRBV7-2
cdr3_aa: CASSPRGGPANYGYTF

d_call: TRBD1
cdr3_length: 16
v_call: TRBV2
cdr3_aa: CASRGGTGRIYNEQFF

d_call: .
cdr3_length: 16
v_call: TRBV6-5
cdr3_aa: CARKGGSTAFNQPQHF

d_call: .
cdr3_length: 13
v_call: TRBV10-3
cdr3_aa: CAITADMGAGYTF

d_call: TRBD1
cdr3_length: 15
v_call: TRBV12-3/TRBV12-4
cdr3_aa: CASSFSGTGDETQYF

d_call: TRBD1
cdr3_length: 15
v_call: TRBV7-2
cdr3_aa: CASSLGQTSGTEAFF

d_call: .
cdr3_length: 15
v_call: TRBV12-3/TRBV12-4
cdr3_aa: CASSSELLKVDEQFF

d_call: TRBD1
cdr3_length: 13
v_call: TRBV18
cdr3_aa: CATLPGGEDTQYF

d_call: TRBD2
cdr3_length: 16
v_call: TRBV7-2
cdr3_aa: CASSPRTSGYAGELFF

d_call: .
cdr3_length: 14
v_call: TRBV10-3
cdr3_aa: CAIKASGTNTEAFF

d_call: .
cdr3_length: 16
v_call: TRBV6-5
cdr3_aa: CASTPGPGLLPDTQYF

d_call: TRBD2
cdr3_length: 13
v_call: TRBV4-2
cdr3_aa: CASSRSSGSGQYF